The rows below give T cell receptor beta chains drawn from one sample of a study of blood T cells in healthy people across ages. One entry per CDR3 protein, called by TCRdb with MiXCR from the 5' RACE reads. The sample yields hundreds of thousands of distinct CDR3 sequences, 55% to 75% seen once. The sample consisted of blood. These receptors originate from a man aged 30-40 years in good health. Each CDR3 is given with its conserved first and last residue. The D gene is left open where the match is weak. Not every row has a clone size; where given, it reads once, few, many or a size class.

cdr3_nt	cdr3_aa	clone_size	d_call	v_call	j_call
TGTGCCAGCCGCAGGGGTGGGAGCGGGGAGCTGTTTTTT	CASRRGGSGELFF	-	-	TRBV7-2	TRBJ2-2
TGTGCCAGCAGGGCCGGGGAGGGGACGGCCTACGAGCAGTACTTC	CASRAGEGTAYEQYF	few	TRBD2	TRBV25-1	TRBJ2-7
TGTGCCAGCCAGGACAGGGGGCCGTCCTACGAGCAGTACTTC	CASQDRGPSYEQYF	-	TRBD1	TRBV6-6	TRBJ2-7
TGTGCCAGCGAGGGGGGTTCACCCCTCCACTTT	CASEGGSPLHF	-	-	TRBV28	TRBJ1-6
TGTGCCAGCAGCCAATCAACGGCAGGTCGACAGTTCTTC	CASSQSTAGRQFF	few	-	TRBV16	TRBJ2-1
TGTGCCAGCAGCTTAGATGGCAGCTCGTGGGTCAATGAGCAGTTCTTC	CASSLDGSSWVNEQFF	once	-	TRBV7-8	TRBJ2-1
TGCAGTGCTAGGGACCCGAGCTCCTACAATGAGCAGTTCTTC	CSARDPSSYNEQFF	-	-	TRBV20-1	TRBJ2-1
TGTGCCAGCACTTCGACAGGGGAGGACACAGATACGCAGTATTTT	CASTSTGEDTDTQYF	-	TRBD1	TRBV11-2	TRBJ2-3
TGTACCAGCAGCTCTCCTTCATCCGGGGTAAGGAACGAGCAGTACTTC	CTSSSPSSGVRNEQYF	-	-	TRBV6-5	TRBJ2-7
TGTGCCAGCAGCTGGGCGGCTAGCGGGAGCAATGAGCAGTTCTTC	CASSWAASGSNEQFF	few	TRBD2	TRBV7-3	TRBJ2-1
TGTGCCAGCAGCTTTACAGGGGGCGGTGAAAAACTGTTTTTT	CASSFTGGGEKLFF	-	TRBD1	TRBV7-9	TRBJ1-4
TGCAGCGCTCTCGGGACTAGTAACAATGAGCAGTTCTTC	CSALGTSNNEQFF	few	TRBD2	TRBV29-1	TRBJ2-1
TGTGCCAGCAGGGCCGATTGGAGCTCCTACGAGCAGTACTTC	CASRADWSSYEQYF	many	-	TRBV4-2	TRBJ2-7
TGTGCCATCAGTGAGAGTCTCCAAGAGACCCAGTACTTC	CAISESLQETQYF	-	-	TRBV10-3	TRBJ2-5
TGCGCCAGCAGCCAGGCATTGGTCCGTGAGCAGTTCTTC	CASSQALVREQFF	-	-	TRBV4-1	TRBJ2-1
TGCAGTGCTAGTAGCCGGGGATGGCGTACCGGCCTTGGCACAGATACGCAGTATTTT	CSASSRGWRTGLGTDTQYF	once	-	TRBV20-1	TRBJ2-3
TGCGCCAGCAGCCCCCTGCCAGGGGCTGGGGCCAACGTCCTGACTTTC	CASSPLPGAGANVLTF	-	-	TRBV4-3	TRBJ2-6
TGCAGCGTTGTATTGCGGGACAGCTTGTACCAAGAGACCCAGTACTTC	CSVVLRDSLYQETQYF	few	-	TRBV29-1	TRBJ2-5
TGCGCCAGCAGCCCTGGGACAGGAGTTTCAGAGACCCAGTACTTC	CASSPGTGVSETQYF	-	TRBD1	TRBV5-1	TRBJ2-5
TGTGCCACCAGTGACCCCAGCGGGGGGTTGCATGAGCAGTTCTTC	CATSDPSGGLHEQFF	once	TRBD2	TRBV10-3	TRBJ2-1
TGTGCCAGCAGCGTAGCCGGGGGGCACACAGATACGCAGTATTTT	CASSVAGGHTDTQYF	-	-	TRBV9	TRBJ2-3
TGTGCCAGCAGCTTGGCGGGGACCGGGGGAGAGACCCAGTACTTC	CASSLAGTGGETQYF	many	-	TRBV7-2	TRBJ2-5
TGCGCCAGCAGCTTGGATGGGGGGGCGAACACCGGGGAGCTGTTTTTT	CASSLDGGANTGELFF	-	TRBD2	TRBV5-1	TRBJ2-2
TGTGCCAGCAGTCCCGCCCTAGCGCGACCCTACAATGAGCAGTTCTTC	CASSPALARPYNEQFF	few	-	TRBV28	TRBJ2-1
TGCAGTGCTCCCAGAACACCAAACTCTGGGGCCAACGTCCTGACTTTC	CSAPRTPNSGANVLTF	-	-	TRBV20-1	TRBJ2-6
TGTGCCAGCAGTGAGAGCGGATACGAGCAGTACTTC	CASSESGYEQYF	-	-	TRBV6-1	TRBJ2-7
TGCGCCAGCAGGTTCGGGGGGGCCGGAGACAATGAGCAGTTCTTC	CASRFGGAGDNEQFF	few	TRBD2	TRBV5-1	TRBJ2-1
TGCGCCAGCAGCTTGGCCCGGACAGGCCCGGTTAATGAGCAGTTCTTC	CASSLARTGPVNEQFF	-	TRBD1	TRBV5-1	TRBJ2-1
TGTGCCAGCAGCTTGGTTGGACTAGCGACGGGCGAGCAGTACTTC	CASSLVGLATGEQYF	few	TRBD2	TRBV5-6	TRBJ2-7
TGTGCCAGCAGTTTGATCTTCGCTGACTTGACAGGGGTTGGTACTGAAGCTTTCTTT	CASSLIFADLTGVGTEAFF	-	TRBD1	TRBV28	TRBJ1-1
TGTGCCAGCAGCTTACAGTTTCAGGGGTCGGCCCAGTACTTC	CASSLQFQGSAQYF	-	-	TRBV7-2	TRBJ2-5
TGTGCCATCAGTGAGTCCCCGCGGGGCGAGCAGTTCTTC	CAISESPRGEQFF	many	-	TRBV10-3	TRBJ2-1
TGTGCCAGCAGCTTGCTTCAGGGGGCGATCGGAAATGAAAAACTGTTTTTT	CASSLLQGAIGNEKLFF	-	TRBD1	TRBV5-5	TRBJ1-4
TGTGCCAGCAGCGCCAGTCTTTACAATGAGCAGTTCTTC	CASSASLYNEQFF	few	-	TRBV9	TRBJ2-1
TGTGCCACCAGTGATTTGGGCTCCTACGAGCAGTACTTC	CATSDLGSYEQYF	-	-	TRBV24-1	TRBJ2-7
TGTGCCAGCAGGGACAGGGAAGCTAACTATGGCTACACCTTC	CASRDREANYGYTF	-	TRBD1	TRBV2	TRBJ1-2
TGTGCCACCAGGGAGACCGAACACCGCTCTGGGGCCAACGTCCTGACTTTC	CATRETEHRSGANVLTF	once	-	TRBV10-3	TRBJ2-6
TGCAGTGCTGTCCCAGGGTCAGATACGCAGTATTTT	CSAVPGSDTQYF	few	-	TRBV20-1	TRBJ2-3
TGTGCCACCAGCAGAGATCCGAGGACGGAAGAAAAACTGTTTTTT	CATSRDPRTEEKLFF	once	-	TRBV15	TRBJ1-4
TGCAGTGCTAGCTTCCCGGGCGGGGGACCCTACAATGAGCAGTACTTC	CSASFPGGGPYNEQYF	once	TRBD2	TRBV20-1	TRBJ2-7
TGTGCCAGCAGGCGGGCGGGACTCTCCTACGAGCAGTACTTC	CASRRAGLSYEQYF	-	-	TRBV6-2/TRBV6-3	TRBJ2-7
TGTGCCAGCAGCTTAAGAGCGGGAGATACCCTTGACGAGCAGTACTTC	CASSLRAGDTLDEQYF	-	TRBD2	TRBV7-2	TRBJ2-7
TGCAGCGTTGTGGTTAACGCGAACACCGGGGAGCTGTTTTTT	CSVVVNANTGELFF	few	-	TRBV29-1	TRBJ2-2
TGCAGTGCCCCACATGGGTCGCTCTACAATGAGCAGTACTTC	CSAPHGSLYNEQYF	-	-	TRBV20-1	TRBJ2-7
TGTGCCAGCAGCAAACAGGGCCCCCAGGAGACCCAGTACTTC	CASSKQGPQETQYF	-	-	TRBV7-2	TRBJ2-5
TGTGCCACCGGACCGGGCGGGGGTGACAATGAGCAGTTCTTC	CATGPGGGDNEQFF	once	TRBD2	TRBV24-1	TRBJ2-1
TGCAGCGCAACAGGTTTTGATGGCTACACCTTC	CSATGFDGYTF	-	-	TRBV29-1	TRBJ1-2
TGTGCCAGCAGCTGGGAGGAAGGCTACACCTTC	CASSWEEGYTF	-	-	TRBV5-6	TRBJ1-2
TGCAGTGCTAGATCCTTAGCGGAGGGGTCTTGGGAGCAGTTCTTC	CSARSLAEGSWEQFF	-	-	TRBV20-1	TRBJ2-1